The sequence of this TCR beta chain was determined in a study of CD8 T cells in ankylosing spondylitis. Whole-study results and caveats: A motif of roughly 8 highly homologous TCR beta variants was seen as apparently characteristic of ankylosing spondylitis blood.

Quantitative molecular-barcoded 5'-RACE generated the TCR beta libraries. TCRdb passed the 5' RACE reads through MiXCR, listing each CDR3 protein once. The data hold 450,000 to 550,000 distinct CDR3 sequences, with about 5.2% observed a single time. This clonotype was detected many times. As yet, its antigen is unknown. V was pared by 5 bases and J by 5 bases, with 4 bases between. This CDR3 has 9 residues. Germline V gene sequence: CDR1 SQVTM, CDR2 ANQGSEA. Sequenced material: blood, either unsorted or a sorted T cell fraction (not recorded which). The clonotype originates from a male donor with ankylosing spondylitis. The chain uses TRBV29-1 and TRBJ2-7; no reliable D call. This CDR3 reads CSVRDEQYF. As DNA, the CDR3 is TGCAGCGTTCGGGACGAGCAGTACTTC.